These T cell receptor beta chains were read from a single sample in a study of blood T cell repertoires in COVID-19. Generated by immunoSEQ multiplex PCR, the TCRdb table keeps only in-frame clones and is missing some. The table records around 97,000 clones, 70% to 90% of them present only once. Sequenced material: peripheral blood. The receptors shown here come from a woman aged 60-70 years with acute or convalescent COVID-19. CDR3s leave out the opening cysteine and the closing phenylalanine or tryptophan. A D gene is named only where the DNA matches it firmly.

d_gene	j_gene	v_gene	CDR3aa
TRBD2	TRBJ2-2	TRBV19	ASSIPGGTGELF
.	TRBJ2-2	TRBV6-5	ATQSGGYGELF
TRBD1	TRBJ2-3	TRBV5-1	ASSYRGRGDTQY
.	TRBJ1-1	TRBV9	ASSVGGRLNTEAF
.	TRBJ1-1	TRBV7-3	ASSTQGGTEAF
.	TRBJ2-1	TRBV24-1	ATSDLRGDEQF
TRBD2	TRBJ2-6	TRBV28	ASGGVLISGANVLT
.	TRBJ2-1	TRBV27	ASKPQGVYNEQF
TRBD2	TRBJ2-1	TRBV5-1	ASSPGLAGVDEQF
TRBD1	TRBJ1-1	TRBV10-3	AISATGQLNTEAF
.	TRBJ1-5	TRBV7-2	ASSPYNQPQH
.	TRBJ2-1	TRBV12-5	ASGLGGLREQF
.	TRBJ2-1	TRBV12-3/TRBV12-4	ASSLLRNNEQF
.	TRBJ2-1	TRBV28	ASSFQGRYNEQF
TRBD2	TRBJ2-2	TRBV5-4	ASSLVGGRAGELF